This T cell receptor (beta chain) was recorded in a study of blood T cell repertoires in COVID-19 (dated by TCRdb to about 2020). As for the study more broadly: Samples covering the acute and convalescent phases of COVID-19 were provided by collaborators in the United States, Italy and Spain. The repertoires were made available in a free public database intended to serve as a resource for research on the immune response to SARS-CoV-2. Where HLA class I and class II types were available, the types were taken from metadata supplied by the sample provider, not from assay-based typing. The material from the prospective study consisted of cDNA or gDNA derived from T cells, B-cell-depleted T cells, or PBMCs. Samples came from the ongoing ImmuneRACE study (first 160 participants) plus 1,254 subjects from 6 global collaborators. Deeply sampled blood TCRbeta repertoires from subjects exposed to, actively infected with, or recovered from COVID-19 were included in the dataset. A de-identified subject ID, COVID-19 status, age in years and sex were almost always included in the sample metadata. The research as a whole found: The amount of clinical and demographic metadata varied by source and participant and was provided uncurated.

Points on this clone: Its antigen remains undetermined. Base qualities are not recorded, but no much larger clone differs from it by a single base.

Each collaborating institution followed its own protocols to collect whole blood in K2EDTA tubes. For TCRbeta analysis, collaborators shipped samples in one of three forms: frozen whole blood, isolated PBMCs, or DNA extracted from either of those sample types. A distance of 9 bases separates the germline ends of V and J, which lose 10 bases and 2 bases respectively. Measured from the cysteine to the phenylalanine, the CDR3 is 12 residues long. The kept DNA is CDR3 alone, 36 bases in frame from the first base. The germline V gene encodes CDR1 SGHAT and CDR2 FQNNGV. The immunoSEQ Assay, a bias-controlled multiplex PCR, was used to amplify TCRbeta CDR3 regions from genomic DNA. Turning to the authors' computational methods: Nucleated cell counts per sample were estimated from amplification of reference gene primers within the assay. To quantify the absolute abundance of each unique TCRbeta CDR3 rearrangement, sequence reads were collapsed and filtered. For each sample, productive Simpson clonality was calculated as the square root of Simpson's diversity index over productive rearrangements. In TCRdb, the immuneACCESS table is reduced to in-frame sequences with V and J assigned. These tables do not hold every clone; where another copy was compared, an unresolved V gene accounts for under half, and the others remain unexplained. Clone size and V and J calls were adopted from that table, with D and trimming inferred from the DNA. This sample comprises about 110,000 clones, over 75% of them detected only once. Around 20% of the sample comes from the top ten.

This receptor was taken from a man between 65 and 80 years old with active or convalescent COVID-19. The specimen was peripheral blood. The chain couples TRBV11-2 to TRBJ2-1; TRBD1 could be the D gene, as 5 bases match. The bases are TGTGCCACCGACAGAACCTACAATGAGCAGTTCTTC. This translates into CATDRTYNEQFF.